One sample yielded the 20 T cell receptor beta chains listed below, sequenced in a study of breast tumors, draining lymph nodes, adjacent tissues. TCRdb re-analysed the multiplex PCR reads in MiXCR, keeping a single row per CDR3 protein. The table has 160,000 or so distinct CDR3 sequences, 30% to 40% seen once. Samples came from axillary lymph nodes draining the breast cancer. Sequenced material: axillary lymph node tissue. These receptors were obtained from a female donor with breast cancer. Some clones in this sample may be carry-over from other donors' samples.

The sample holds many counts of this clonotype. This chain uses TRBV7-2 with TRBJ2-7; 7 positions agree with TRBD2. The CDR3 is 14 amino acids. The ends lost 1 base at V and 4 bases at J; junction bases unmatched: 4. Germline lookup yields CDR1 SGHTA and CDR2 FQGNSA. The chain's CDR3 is CASSLDGGSYEQYF. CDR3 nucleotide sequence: TGTGCCAGCAGCTTAGATGGCGGGAGTTACGAGCAGTACTTC.

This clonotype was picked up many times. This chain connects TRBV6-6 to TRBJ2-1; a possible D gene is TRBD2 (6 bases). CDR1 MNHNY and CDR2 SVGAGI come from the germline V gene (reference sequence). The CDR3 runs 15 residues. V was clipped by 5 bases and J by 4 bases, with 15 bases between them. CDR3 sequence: CASSHPRDLYNEQFF. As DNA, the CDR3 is TGTGCCAGCAGTCACCCCCGGGACTTATACAATGAGCAGTTCTTC.

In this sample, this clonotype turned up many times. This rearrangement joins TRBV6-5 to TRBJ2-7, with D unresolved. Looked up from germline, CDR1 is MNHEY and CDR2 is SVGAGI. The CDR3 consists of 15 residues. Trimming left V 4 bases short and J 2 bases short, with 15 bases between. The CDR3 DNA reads TGTGCCAGCAGTTCCCCGTCTGGGGTGCCCTACGAGCAGTACTTC. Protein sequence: CASSSPSGVPYEQYF.

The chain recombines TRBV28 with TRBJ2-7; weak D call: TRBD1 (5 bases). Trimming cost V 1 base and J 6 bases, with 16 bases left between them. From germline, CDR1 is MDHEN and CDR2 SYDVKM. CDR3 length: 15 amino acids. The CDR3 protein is CASSLLPRVTPEQYF. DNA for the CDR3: TGTGCCAGCAGTTTATTACCCAGGGTGACTCCCGAGCAGTACTTC.

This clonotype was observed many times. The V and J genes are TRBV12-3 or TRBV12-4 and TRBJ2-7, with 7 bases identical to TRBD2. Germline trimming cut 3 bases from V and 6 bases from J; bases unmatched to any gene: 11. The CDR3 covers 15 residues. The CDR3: CASSLGGSGAREQYF. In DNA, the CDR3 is TGTGCCAGCAGTTTGGGCGGGAGTGGGGCTCGCGAGCAGTACTTC.

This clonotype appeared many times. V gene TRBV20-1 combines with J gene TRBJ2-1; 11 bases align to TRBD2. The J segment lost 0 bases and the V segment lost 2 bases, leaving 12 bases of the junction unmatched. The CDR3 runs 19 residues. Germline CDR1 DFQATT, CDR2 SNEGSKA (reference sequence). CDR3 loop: CSARRSGTSGGRSYNEQFF. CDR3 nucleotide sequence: TGCAGTGCTAGACGATCCGGGACTAGCGGAGGCCGCTCCTACAATGAGCAGTTCTTC.

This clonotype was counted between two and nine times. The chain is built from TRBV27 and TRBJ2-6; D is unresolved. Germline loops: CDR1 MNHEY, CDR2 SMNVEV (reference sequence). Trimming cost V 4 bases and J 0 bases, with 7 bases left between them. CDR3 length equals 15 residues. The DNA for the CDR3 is TGTGCCAGCAGTTCTGCAGCCTCTGGGGCCAACGTCCTGACTTTC. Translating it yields CASSSAASGANVLTF. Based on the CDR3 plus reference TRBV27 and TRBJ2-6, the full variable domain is EAQVTQNPRYLITVTGKKLTVTCSQNMNHEYMSWYRQDPGLGLRQIYYSMNVEVTDKGDVPEGYKVSRKEKRNFPLILESPSPNQTSLYFCASSSAASGANVLTFGAGSRLTVL.

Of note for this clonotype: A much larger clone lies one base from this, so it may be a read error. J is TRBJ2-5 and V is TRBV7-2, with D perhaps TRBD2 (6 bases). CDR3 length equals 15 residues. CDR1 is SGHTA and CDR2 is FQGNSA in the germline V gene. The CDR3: CASSLGGRSQETQHF. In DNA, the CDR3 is TGTGCCAGCAGCTTAGGTGGGAGGAGCCAAGAGACCCAGCACTTC.

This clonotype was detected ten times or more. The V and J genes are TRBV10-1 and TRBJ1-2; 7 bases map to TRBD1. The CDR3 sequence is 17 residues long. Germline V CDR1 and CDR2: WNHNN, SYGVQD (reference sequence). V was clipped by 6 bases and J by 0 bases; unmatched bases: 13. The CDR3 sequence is CASSIRDSYIANYGYTF. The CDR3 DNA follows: TGCGCCAGCAGCATCCGGGACAGTTACATAGCTAACTATGGCTACACCTTC.

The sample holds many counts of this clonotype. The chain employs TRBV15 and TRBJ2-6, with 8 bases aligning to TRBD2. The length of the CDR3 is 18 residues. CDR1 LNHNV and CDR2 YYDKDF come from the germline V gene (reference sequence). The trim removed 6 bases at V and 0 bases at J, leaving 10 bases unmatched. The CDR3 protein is CATRPRGGNLSGANVLTF. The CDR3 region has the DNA TGTGCCACCAGGCCCCGGGGGGGCAACCTCTCTGGGGCCAACGTCCTGACTTTC.

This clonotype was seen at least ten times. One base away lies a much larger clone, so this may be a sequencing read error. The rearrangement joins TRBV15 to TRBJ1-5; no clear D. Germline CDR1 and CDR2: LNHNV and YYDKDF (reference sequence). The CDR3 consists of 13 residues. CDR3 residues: CAASRGPHQPQHF. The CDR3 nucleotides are TGTGCCGCCAGCAGAGGTCCCCATCAGCCCCAGCATTTT.

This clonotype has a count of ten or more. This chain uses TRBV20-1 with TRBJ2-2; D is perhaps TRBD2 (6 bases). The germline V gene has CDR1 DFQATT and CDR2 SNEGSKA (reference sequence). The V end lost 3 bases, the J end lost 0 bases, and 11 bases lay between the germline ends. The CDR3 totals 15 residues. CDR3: CSASGTHSNTGELFF. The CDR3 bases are TGCAGTGCTAGTGGGACTCATTCGAACACCGGGGAGCTGTTTTTT.

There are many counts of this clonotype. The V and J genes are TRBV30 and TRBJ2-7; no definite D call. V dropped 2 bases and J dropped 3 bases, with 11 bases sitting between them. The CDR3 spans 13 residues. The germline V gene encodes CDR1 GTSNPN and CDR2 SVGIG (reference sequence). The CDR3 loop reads CAWSPPESYEQYF. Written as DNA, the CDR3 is TGTGCCTGGAGTCCTCCCGAAAGCTACGAGCAGTACTTC.

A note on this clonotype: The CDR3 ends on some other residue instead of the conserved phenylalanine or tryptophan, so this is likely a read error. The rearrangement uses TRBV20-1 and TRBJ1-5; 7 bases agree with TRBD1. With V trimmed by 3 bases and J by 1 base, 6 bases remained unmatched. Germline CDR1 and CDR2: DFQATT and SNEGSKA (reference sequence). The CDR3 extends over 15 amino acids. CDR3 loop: CSARETGRSNQPQHG. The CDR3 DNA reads TGCAGTGCTAGGGAGACAGGGAGGAGCAATCAGCCCCAGCATGGT.

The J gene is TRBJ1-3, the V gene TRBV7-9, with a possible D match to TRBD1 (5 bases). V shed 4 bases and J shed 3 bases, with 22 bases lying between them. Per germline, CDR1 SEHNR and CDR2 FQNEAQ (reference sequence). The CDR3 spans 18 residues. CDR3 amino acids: CASSSIGTAGSSGNTIYF. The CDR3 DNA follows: TGTGCCAGCAGCTCGATAGGGACGGCAGGGAGTAGTGGAAACACCATATATTTT.

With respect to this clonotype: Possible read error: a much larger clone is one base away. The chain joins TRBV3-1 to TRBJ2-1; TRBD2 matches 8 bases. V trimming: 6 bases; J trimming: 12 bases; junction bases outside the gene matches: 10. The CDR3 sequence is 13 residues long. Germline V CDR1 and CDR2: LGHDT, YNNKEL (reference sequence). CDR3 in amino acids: CASRSGRGYGQFF. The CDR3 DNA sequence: TGTGCCAGCAGAAGCGGGAGAGGGTATGGGCAGTTCTTC.

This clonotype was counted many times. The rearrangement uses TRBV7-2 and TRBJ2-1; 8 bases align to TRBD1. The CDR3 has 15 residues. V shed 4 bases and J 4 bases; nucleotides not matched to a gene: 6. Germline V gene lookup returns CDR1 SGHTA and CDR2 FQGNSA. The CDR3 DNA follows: TGTGCCAGCAGCTCCCCGGGACAGGTGTACAATGAGCAGTTCTTC. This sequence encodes CASSSPGQVYNEQFF.

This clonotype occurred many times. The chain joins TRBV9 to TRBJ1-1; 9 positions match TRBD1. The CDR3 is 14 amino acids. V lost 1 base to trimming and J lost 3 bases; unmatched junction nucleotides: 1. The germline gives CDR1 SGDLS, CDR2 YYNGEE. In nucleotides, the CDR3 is TGTGCCAGCAGCGTAAGACAGGGGGACACTGAAGCTTTCTTT. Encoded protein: CASSVRQGDTEAFF. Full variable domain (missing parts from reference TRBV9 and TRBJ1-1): DSGVTQTPKHLITATGQRVTLRCSPRSGDLSVYWYQQSLDQGLQFLIQYYNGEERAKGNILERFSAQQFPDLHSELNLSSLELGDSALYFCASSVRQGDTEAFFGQGTRLTVV.

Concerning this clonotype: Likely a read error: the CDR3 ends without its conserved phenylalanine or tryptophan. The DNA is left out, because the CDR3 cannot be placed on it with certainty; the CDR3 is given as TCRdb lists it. The CDR3 reads CSVQEGMEFL. The chain links TRBV20-1 to TRBJ2-1; the table assigns TRBD1, which was not confirmed against the DNA. The CDR3 is 10 amino acids in total, end residues counted. The V gene's germline CDR1 is DFQATT and CDR2 SNEGSKA (reference sequence).

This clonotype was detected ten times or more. The CDR3 DNA is TGTGCCACCAGCAGAGCACCAGGTTCCGATCCCAGGTTCTACGAGCAGTACTTC. Its translation: CATSRAPGSDPRFYEQYF. This sequence joins TRBV15 and TRBJ2-7; D gene uncertain. Germline V gene lookup returns CDR1 LNHNV and CDR2 YYDKDF (reference sequence). The CDR3 has 18 amino acids. V dropped 1 base and J dropped 3 bases, with 22 bases sitting between them.